These 9 T cell receptor beta chains were all obtained from the same sample, sequenced in a study of cytomegalovirus exposure and HLA in healthy donors. TCRdb's copy holds only in-frame clones and misses some; the assay was immunoSEQ multiplex PCR. The top ten hold around 0.65% of the sample, which has about 67,000 clones, 94% seen once. Source material: PBMCs. The receptor source for this set is a woman under 30 in good health and CMV-seronegative.

The rearrangement links TRBV27 to TRBJ1-2, with TRBD1 identical over 7 bases. Trimming took 5 bases from V and 3 from J; bases not matched to a gene: 15. Germline CDR1 reads MNHEY; CDR2 reads SMNVEV (reference sequence). The CDR3 length is 17 residues. The CDR3 nucleotides read TGTGCCAGCAGTCCCCAACGACAGGGAGGATCCCACTATGGCTACACCTTC. It specifies CASSPQRQGGSHYGYTF.

V gene TRBV28 combines with J gene TRBJ2-3; 8 bases align to TRBD2. The CDR3 consists of 16 residues. In germline, CDR1 is MDHEN, CDR2 SYDVKM. Unmatched junction bases numbered 9, after V lost 6 bases and J lost 1 base. CDR3 protein: CASSITLAGGTDTQYF. DNA of the CDR3: TGTGCCAGCAGCATCACCCTAGCGGGTGGCACAGATACGCAGTATTTT.

The chain carries TRBV7-2 and TRBJ2-3, with 12 nucleotides matching TRBD2. Per the germline V gene, CDR1 is SGHTA and CDR2 is FQGNSA. The CDR3 has 17 amino acids. Losses at the gene ends were 0 bases for V and 5 bases for J; bases not matched to a gene: 6. CDR3 nucleotides: TGTGCCAGCAGCTTAGCTTCTAGCGGGGGGGCCAAAGATACGCAGTATTTT. It translates to CASSLASSGGAKDTQYF. The complete variable domain, with remaining parts taken from reference TRBV7-2 and TRBJ2-3, reads GAGVSQSPSNKVTEKGKDVELRCDPISGHTALYWYRQSLGQGLEFLIYFQGNSAPDKSGLPSDRFSAERTGGSVSTLTIQRTQQEDSAVYLCASSLASSGGAKDTQYFGPGTRLTVL.

The chain joins TRBV6-1 to TRBJ1-1; TRBD1 agrees at 7 bases. The germline gives CDR1 MNHNS, CDR2 SASEGT. J lost 5 bases, V lost 0 bases, and 3 bases had no gene match. CDR3 length equals 14 residues. CDR3 sequence (DNA): TGTGCCAGCAGTGAAGCATACAGGGGTACTGAAGCTTTCTTT. Translation: CASSEAYRGTEAFF.

This chain joins TRBV6-5 and TRBJ2-2; TRBD1 agrees at 9 bases. With V trimmed by 3 bases and J by 7 bases, 6 bases remained unmatched. Germline lookup yields CDR1 MNHEY and CDR2 SVGAGI. This CDR3 spans 15 amino acids. CDR3 nucleotides: TGTGCCAGCAGTTATTCACAGGGGGCGAGCGGGGAGCTGTTTTTT. It specifies CASSYSQGASGELFF.

This chain joins TRBV5-1 and TRBJ2-5, with 10 bases lining up with TRBD1. V shed 4 bases and J 5 bases; nucleotides not matched to a gene: 14. This CDR3 has 17 amino acids. Germline CDR1 reads SGHRS; CDR2 reads YFSETQ. The CDR3 DNA reads TGCGCCAGCAGCGCAAGTTTGAGTTCGGGACAGGGGGAGACCCAGTACTTC. Its translation: CASSASLSSGQGETQYF.

The J gene is TRBJ2-1, the V gene TRBV2; D is unclear. The CDR3 has 11 amino acids. Germline CDR1 and CDR2: SNHLY and FYNNEI. Trimming left V 7 bases short and J 6 bases short, with 7 bases between. CDR3 in amino acids: CASKSPNEQFF. CDR3 in DNA: TGTGCCAGCAAAAGCCCCAATGAGCAGTTCTTC.

The rearrangement links TRBV7-2 to TRBJ1-6; 8 positions match TRBD1. The CDR3 has 15 amino acids. With V trimmed by 4 bases and J by 8 bases, 7 bases remained unmatched. Germline assignment: CDR1 SGHTA and CDR2 FQGNSA. The CDR3 nucleotides are TGTGCCAGCAGCTCAGGACGACAGGGGCATTCACCCCTCCACTTT. Residues: CASSSGRQGHSPLHF.

The chain couples TRBV2 to TRBJ1-1, with D perhaps TRBD1 (6 bases). Trimming stripped 8 bases from V and 7 bases from J, with 11 bases between. The CDR3 has 11 amino acids. From germline, CDR1 is SNHLY and CDR2 FYNNEI. The CDR3 sequence: CASWRTVEAFF. CDR3 DNA: TGTGCCAGCTGGAGGACAGTTGAAGCTTTCTTT.